This T cell receptor beta chain appears in the sequencing data of a study of T cells after yellow fever vaccination. This CDR3 comprises 15 residues. Losses at the gene ends were 4 bases for V and 7 bases for J; bases not matched to a gene: 8. Germline V CDR1 and CDR2: SGHTA, FQGTGA. TCRdb re-called the 5' RACE reads through MiXCR, storing one row per CDR3 protein. The sample lists 450,000 to 650,000 distinct CDR3 sequences; around a fifth were seen once. This clonotype was seen only a few times. This material consisted of PBMCs, taken roughly 20 days after the first yellow fever vaccination. The TCR was taken from a man aged 18-30 years who received the YFV17D yellow fever vaccine. This chain connects TRBV7-3 to TRBJ2-2, with 8 bases fitting TRBD2. The CDR3 region is CASSSAGGANGELFF. CDR3 in DNA: TGTGCCAGCAGCTCCGCCGGGGGGGCTAACGGGGAGCTGTTTTTT.